Below are 20 T cell receptor beta chains sequenced from a single sample in a study of T cells in Graves' hyperthyroidism and ophthalmopathy. Amplification of TCR beta CDR3 regions used RNA as the template. HTBI primers were employed in a first-round RT-PCR of the TCR CDR3. MiXCR, run by TCRdb on the multiplex PCR reads, gives a single entry per CDR3 protein. In the table there are a few hundred thousand distinct CDR3 sequences, about an eighth of which are singletons. Sequenced: blood. The receptors derive from a woman between 18 and 30 years old with Graves' hyperthyroidism.

This clonotype has only a few counts. The chain combines TRBV19 with TRBJ1-1; D might be TRBD1 (6 bases). Trimming pared 0 bases from V and 8 bases from J, leaving 10 bases between. The CDR3 extends over 13 amino acids. Looked up from germline, CDR1 is LNHDA and CDR2 is SQIVND (reference sequence). CDR3 in DNA: TGTGCCAGTAGTATAGACTGGACAGCCGAAGCTTTCTTT. This encodes CASSIDWTAEAFF. Full variable domain (remainder filled in from reference TRBV19 and TRBJ1-1): DGGITQSPKYLFRKEGQNVTLSCEQNLNHDAMYWYRQDPGQGLRLIYYSQIVNDFQKGDIAEGYSVSREKKESFPLTVTSAQKNPTAFYLCASSIDWTAEAFFGQGTRLTVV.

The J gene is TRBJ2-7, the V gene TRBV19; D is uncertain. CDR3 length equals 14 residues. Deletions cut 1 base from V and 3 bases from J, with 10 bases between. Germline loops: CDR1 LNHDA, CDR2 SQIVND (reference sequence). The CDR3 here is CASSIGRIHYEQYF. DNA of the CDR3: TGTGCCAGTAGTATAGGGCGGATTCACTACGAGCAGTACTTC.

In this sample, this clonotype turned up many times. This chain connects TRBV19 to TRBJ2-7; D is unclear. The ends were cut back, 1 base at V and 5 bases at J, with 15 bases in the middle. From germline, CDR1 is LNHDA and CDR2 SQIVND (reference sequence). The CDR3 runs 15 residues. Here the CDR3 DNA reads TGTGCCAGTAGTATAGGCCCGGCTGTACGGGACGAGCAGTACTTC. It encodes CASSIGPAVRDEQYF.

V usage is TRBV4-1 and J usage is TRBJ1-1, with 11 bases aligning to TRBD1. The CDR3 loop spans 16 amino acids. Germline loops: CDR1 MGHRA, CDR2 YSYEKL. With V trimmed by 6 bases and J by 6 bases, 12 bases remained unmatched. In DNA, the CDR3 is TGCGCCAGCAGATGGACCTGGGACAGGGGGGTGGCTGAAGCTTTCTTT. Amino acids: CASRWTWDRGVAEAFF.

This clonotype occurred many times. The CDR3 loop reads CATSDTRDDLWETQYF. As DNA, the CDR3 is TGTGCCACCAGTGATACCCGGGACGACCTGTGGGAGACCCAGTACTTC. The chain is built from TRBV24-1 and TRBJ2-5, with D perhaps TRBD1 or TRBD2 (5 bases each). The CDR3 runs to 16 residues. Trimming stripped 3 bases from V and 5 bases from J, with 18 bases between. The germline CDR1 and CDR2 sequences are KGHDR and SFDVKD.

This clonotype was detected many times. The chain links TRBV7-9 to TRBJ2-7; 12 nucleotides match TRBD2. V was pared by 1 base and J by 7 bases, with 2 bases of the junction left unmatched. This CDR3 spans 14 amino acids. Germline V lookup: CDR1 SEHNR, CDR2 FQNEAQ (reference sequence). The CDR3 is CASSLGTSGIEQYF. The CDR3 coding sequence is TGTGCCAGCAGCTTAGGGACTAGCGGGATTGAGCAGTACTTC.

This clonotype has a count of ten or more. The chain links TRBV27 to TRBJ1-2, with 7 bases matching TRBD1. V lost 5 bases to trimming and J lost 3 bases; unmatched junction nucleotides: 9. The germline V gene encodes CDR1 MNHEY and CDR2 SMNVEV (reference sequence). This CDR3 is built from 15 residues. CDR3: CASSPDRAAYYGYTF. Written as DNA, the CDR3 is TGTGCCAGCAGTCCCGACAGGGCGGCATACTATGGCTACACCTTC.

A word on this clonotype: One end of the junction varies from germline; a read error may be responsible. This sequence joins TRBV5-1 and TRBJ2-7, with D possibly called TRBD1 or TRBD2 (5 bases each). This CDR3 region has 13 residues. CDR1 is SGHRS and CDR2 is YFSETQ in the germline V gene. CDR3 coding DNA: TGCACCAGCAGCTTCGGGACCGACTACGAGCAGTACTTC. This sequence encodes CTSSFGTDYEQYF.

The chain combines TRBV7-9 with TRBJ2-3; D uncertain. CDR1 and CDR2 (germline): SEHNR, FQNEAQ (reference sequence). CDR3 size: 9 residues. The CDR3 bases are TGTTGGCCCTCAGATACGCAGTATTTT. Its protein product is CWPSDTQYF.

This clonotype was counted a few times. This may arise from a read error, as a much more abundant clone is one base away. V and J are TRBV12-3 or TRBV12-4 and TRBJ2-7, with 9 bases fitting TRBD1. J lost 9 bases, V lost 1 base, and 4 bases had no gene match. The CDR3 covers 13 residues. The chain's CDR3 is CASSLGTGGGQYF. CDR3 in DNA: TGTGCCAGCAGTTTAGGAACAGGGGGCGGGCAGTACTTC.

The rearrangement joins TRBV5-1 to TRBJ1-4; D is uncertain. The CDR3 is made up of 14 amino acids. Trimming pared 1 base from V and 8 bases from J, leaving 12 bases between. Germline V gene sequence: CDR1 SGHRS, CDR2 YFSETQ. CDR3 region: CASSLRPPGEKLFF. The CDR3 DNA is TGCGCCAGCAGCTTGAGGCCCCCGGGGGAAAAACTGTTTTTT.

This clonotype appeared many times. The V gene is TRBV11-2, the J gene TRBJ1-2, with TRBD1 matching over 7 bases. Germline CDR1 and CDR2: SGHAT and FQNNGV. This CDR3 contains 15 residues. V was clipped by 0 bases and J by 2 bases; unmatched bases: 3. Written as DNA, the CDR3 is TGTGCCAGCAGCTTAGACAGGGGGTCAAACTATGGCTACACCTTC. It encodes CASSLDRGSNYGYTF.

This clonotype was observed a few times. The V gene is TRBV5-5, the J gene TRBJ1-1; D unclear. Trimming cost V 3 bases and J 1 base, with 10 bases left between them. Germline CDR1 reads SGHKS; CDR2 reads YYEKEE (reference sequence). The CDR3 is made up of 14 amino acids. The CDR3 here is CASSSIPRNTEAFF. The CDR3, as DNA: TGTGCCAGCAGCTCTATACCTAGGAACACTGAAGCTTTCTTT.

In this sample, this clonotype turned up a few times. V gene TRBV6-1 combines with J gene TRBJ1-6; D perhaps matches TRBD1 (6 bases). V was cut by 0 bases and J by 10 bases, with 13 bases left in between. Germline CDR1 reads MNHNS; CDR2 reads SASEGT. The CDR3 length is 15 residues. The CDR3 DNA reads as TGTGCCAGCAGTGAAGCGAGGGGGGCGAAATCACCCCTCCACTTT. It codes for CASSEARGAKSPLHF.

Many counts were recorded for this clonotype. The chain joins TRBV18 to TRBJ2-7; 8 bases are a match to TRBD1. J gave up 5 bases and V 6 bases, and 3 bases lay outside the gene matches. Germline CDR1 KGHSH, CDR2 LQKENI. There are 12 residues in the CDR3. CDR3 residues: CASSMDRDEQYV. CDR3 nucleotide sequence: TGTGCCAGCTCTATGGACAGGGACGAGCAGTACGTC.

This clonotype was seen repeatedly, ten times or more. This chain uses TRBV20-1 with TRBJ1-1; no firm D call. CDR3 length: 15 residues. Trimming stripped 0 bases from V and 1 base from J, with 12 bases between. The V gene's germline CDR1 is DFQATT and CDR2 SNEGSKA (reference sequence). CDR3 sequence reads: CSARDPVRTNTEAFF. The CDR3 DNA reads TGCAGTGCTAGAGATCCAGTCAGGACGAACACTGAAGCTTTCTTT.

In this sample, this clonotype turned up many times. The chain couples TRBV27 to TRBJ2-7; 8 bases are a match to TRBD1. The CDR3 spans 12 residues. Germline V gene lookup returns CDR1 MNHEY and CDR2 SMNVEV (reference sequence). V lost 6 bases to trimming and J lost 3 bases; unmatched junction nucleotides: 1. CDR3 in DNA: TGTGCCAGCAGCGGACAGGGCTACGAGCAGTACGTC. As protein: CASSGQGYEQYV.

The chain employs TRBV6-5 and TRBJ1-2; D is undetermined. Trimming cost V 2 bases and J 5 bases, with 18 bases left between them. Germline V gene lookup returns CDR1 MNHEY and CDR2 SVGAGI. This CDR3 is 16 amino acids long. The DNA of the CDR3 is TGTGCCAGCAGTTACCAGTCATCTGGCAGGTCTTATGGCTACACCTTC. Protein sequence: CASSYQSSGRSYGYTF.

This clonotype occurred many times. The chain is built from TRBV20-1 and TRBJ2-3, with 9 nucleotides matching TRBD2. With V trimmed by 5 bases and J by 2 bases, 8 bases remained unmatched. The CDR3 runs to 15 residues. CDR1 is DFQATT, CDR2 SNEGSKA, per germline (reference sequence). CDR3 bases: TGCAGTGCTTCTCGCGGGAGGGCCGACACAGATACGCAGTATTTT. Its translation is CSASRGRADTDTQYF.

This clonotype was recorded at least ten times. The chain has TRBV7-2 and TRBJ1-4, with TRBD1 matching over 7 bases. Germline CDR1 SGHTA, CDR2 FQGNSA. After removal of 5 bases from V and 5 bases from J, the junction contained 11 bases not matched to a gene. The CDR3 contains 16 residues. The CDR3: CASSLGGGTWNEKLFF. As DNA, the CDR3 is TGTGCCAGCAGCCTAGGGGGCGGCACATGGAATGAAAAACTGTTTTTT.